This T cell receptor beta chain derives from a study of blood T cell repertoires in COVID-19. Study as a whole: Some COVID-19 samples were acute and others convalescent; all came from the United States, Italy and Spain.

The CDR3 extends over 15 amino acids. V lost 1 base, J lost 0 bases, and 8 bases lay in between. Germline V gene data show CDR1 as SGHTA and CDR2 as FQGNSA. Allocation to cohorts depended on clinical history reported by the participants. All recovered Cohort 3 donors got two negative PCRs, got clearance, or saw symptom resolution. Per the study methods: Estimated nucleated cell counts came from reference gene primer amplification. TCRdb's table, derived via immunoSEQ multiplex PCR, lists solely in-frame clones and lacks some. The V and J calls and clone size are taken from that table; D and trimming were inferred from the DNA. The sample carries about 300,000 clones, about nine tenths recorded once.

The sequencing input was PBMCs or T cells enriched from blood (not recorded which). The sequence was collected from a woman between 25 and 40 years old who had recovered from COVID-19. J is TRBJ2-3 and V is TRBV7-2; D gene unclear. The CDR3 loop reads CASSLGGPSTDTQYF. CDR3 sequence (DNA): TGTGCCAGCAGCTTAGGTGGGCCCAGCACAGATACGCAGTATTTT.